What follows describes a single TCR beta chain. Which antigen it targets is not known. Base qualities were left out, and no much larger clone turns up one base away. From its cysteine to its phenylalanine, the CDR3 spans 12 amino acids. Left in the record is the CDR3 DNA by itself, 36 bases read in frame from the first base. A distance of 10 bases separates the germline ends of V and J, which lose 5 bases and 8 bases respectively. The germline V gene (reference sequence) yields LNHDA for CDR1 and SQIVND for CDR2. TCRbeta CDR3 regions were amplified from genomic DNA using the immunoSEQ Assay, a bias-controlled multiplex PCR. Processing in the source paper ran as follows. The number of nucleated cells in each sample was estimated from the amplification of reference gene primers within the assay. Sequence reads were collapsed and filtered to measure the absolute abundance of every unique TCRbeta CDR3 rearrangement. For each sample, productive Simpson clonality was calculated as the square root of Simpson's diversity index across productive rearrangements. Not all clones reach the TCRdb copy of this immuneACCESS table, which keeps in-frame sequences only. Checked studies attribute under half of the gap to unresolved V genes and leave the rest unexplained. D and trimming were read from the DNA, whereas the V and J calls and clone size are those reported in that table. Across this sample there are roughly 74,000 clones, with almost 90% seen only once. 1.9% of the sample belongs to the ten largest clones.

Each collaborating institution followed its own protocols to collect whole blood in K2EDTA tubes. For TCRbeta analysis, collaborators shipped samples in one of three forms: frozen whole blood, isolated PBMCs, or DNA extracted from either of those sample types. The data belong to a study of blood T cell repertoires in COVID-19 (dated by TCRdb to the early 2020s). As for the study more broadly: Collaborator samples came from the United States, Italy and Spain and covered acute and convalescent phases of COVID-19. The material from the prospective study consisted of cDNA or gDNA derived from T cells, B-cell-depleted T cells, or PBMCs. Subjects who had been exposed to COVID-19, were actively infected with it, or had recovered from it provided the deeply sampled blood TCRbeta repertoires that made up the dataset. The repertoires were released in a freely available public database intended as a resource for research on the immune response to SARS-CoV-2. Samples came from the ongoing ImmuneRACE study (first 160 participants) plus 1,254 subjects from 6 global collaborators. A de-identified subject ID, COVID-19 status, age in years and sex were almost always included in the sample metadata. HLA class I and class II types, where available, came from metadata supplied by the sample provider rather than from assay-based typing. What the research found in general, with its limitations: The quantity of clinical and demographic metadata differed by source and by participant and was supplied without curation.

The specimen sequenced was peripheral blood. The receptor's source is an elderly woman with active or convalescent COVID-19. The chain is assembled from TRBV19 and TRBJ1-5, with the D segment identity uncertain. The CDR3 reads as follows: CASSLAGKPQHF. The DNA sequence is given as TGTGCCAGTAGTCTCGCGGGGAAGCCCCAGCATTTT.